Reported below is one T cell receptor beta chain. The CDR3 spans 16 residues. CDR1 and CDR2 (germline): SGDLS, YYNGEE. Trimming removed 4 bases from V and 1 base from J; junction bases left unmatched: 8. The entry originates in a study of blood T cell repertoires in COVID-19. Study-wide context: The analysed material was cDNA or gDNA that came from T cells, B-cell-depleted T cells, or PBMCs.

Per the original methods: Nucleated cell number was recorded as an estimate derived from reference gene primer amplification. Some clones are missing from TCRdb's copy, which holds only in-frame ones; the method was immunoSEQ multiplex PCR. The DNA was the basis for D and trimming; V, J and clone size are from that table. The sample holds roughly 100,000 clones; approximately 87% are singletons and the top ten take just under 20%. Source material: peripheral blood. The clonotype originates from a human donor in a cohort sampled during active COVID-19. This sequence joins TRBV9 and TRBJ2-3; 8 bases align to TRBD2. CDR3 nucleotide sequence: TGTGCCAGCAGCTTCGGGGGGGGACTCGGCACAGATACGCAGTATTTT. This translates into CASSFGGGLGTDTQYF.